The subject of this entry is one T cell receptor (beta chain). Germline CDR1 KGHSH, CDR2 LQKENI. The CDR3 runs to 13 residues. The V end was cut by 2 bases, the J end by 4 bases, with 7 bases between. The sample belongs to a study of T cell responses to AZD1222 COVID-19 vaccine. Turning to the study itself: Samples with a second dose at about 4 or about 12 weeks were pooled together.

Only in-frame clones appear in the TCRdb table, and some are missing; sequencing was by immunoSEQ multiplex PCR. The data show tens of thousands of clones, roughly 80% seen once. The sequencing here drew on peripheral blood, taken on day 0 of AZD1222 vaccination. The sequence was collected from an adult in good health. The V gene is TRBV18, the J gene TRBJ2-3; D is uncertain. DNA for the CDR3: TGTGCCAGCTCACCAGGGTCCGCAGATACGCAGTATTTT. Protein product: CASSPGSADTQYF.